This T cell receptor beta chain was observed in a study of T cells in Graves' hyperthyroidism and ophthalmopathy. Fresh peripheral blood, 7.5 to 10 ml, yielded the PBMCs. The source material, RNA transcripts, was used to amplify TCR beta CDR3 regions. First-round RT-PCR with HTBI primers amplified the TCR CDR3 region. TCRdb reprocessed the multiplex PCR reads via MiXCR and lists one record per CDR3 protein. The data show fewer than 800,000 distinct CDR3 sequences, about 15% seen once. Sequencing input: blood. This sequence originates from a man aged 18 to 30 with Graves' hyperthyroidism.

DNA for the CDR3: TGTGCCAGCTCCCCCGCCCCCAACAATGAGCAGTTCTTC. Translation: CASSPAPNNEQFF. This sequence joins TRBV18 and TRBJ2-1; D is unclear. Trimming removed 6 bases from V and 5 bases from J, with 11 bases in between. CDR1 is KGHSH, CDR2 LQKENI, per germline. This CDR3 is 13 amino acids long.